These 10 T cell receptor beta chains share one sample of origin, sequenced in a study of blood T cell repertoires in COVID-19 (dated by TCRdb to about 2020). Library generation was performed with the immunoSEQ multiplex PCR assay. The table comes from immuneACCESS by way of TCRdb, which keeps in-frame sequences with V and J called. Part of the clones is missing from these tables; in studies checked, under half for an unresolved V gene and the rest for unknown reasons. The sample records hundreds of thousands of clones, approximately 88% of which are singletons. The ten biggest clones cover roughly 6% of the sample. The sequencing input was peripheral blood. Receptor source: a woman aged 25 to 39 with COVID-19, enrolled during active disease.

The genes are TRBV3-1 (or the pseudogene TRBV3-2) and TRBJ1-2; maybe TRBD1 (6 bases). Trimming pared 3 bases from V and 3 bases from J, leaving 11 bases between. Germline V gene lookup returns CDR1 LGHDT and CDR2 YNNKEL (reference sequence). The CDR3 has 14 residues. The CDR3 protein is CASSQGTTHYGYTF. For the CDR3, the DNA is TGTGCCAGCAGCCAGGGGACAACCCACTATGGCTACACCTTC.

The chain carries TRBV28 and TRBJ2-1; possibly TRBD1 for D (5 bases). This CDR3 spans 12 amino acids. Germline V CDR1 and CDR2: MDHEN, SYDVKM. The germline V and J ends were trimmed by 1 base and 11 bases, with 9 bases remaining between them. CDR3 DNA sequence: TGTGCCAGCAGTTTATTGGGGCGCAAGCAGTTCTTC. Translating gives CASSLLGRKQFF.

This chain uses TRBV7-8 with TRBJ2-7; D gene ambiguous. The CDR3 runs 12 residues. CDR1 is SGHVS, CDR2 FQNEAQ, per germline. Trimming took 5 bases from V and 5 from J, leaving 10 bases between them. CDR3 region: CASSPVGDEQYV. CDR3 coding DNA: TGTGCCAGCAGCCCCGTAGGAGACGAGCAGTACGTC.

V gene TRBV5-4 combines with J gene TRBJ1-2; 10 bases agree with TRBD1. The junction had 12 bases not matched to a gene; V was cut back by 3 bases and J by 10 bases. The CDR3 is 15 amino acids. The germline gives CDR1 SGHNT, CDR2 YYREEE (reference sequence). CDR3 amino acids: CASSSAGTGAKAYTF. The CDR3 DNA reads TGTGCCAGCAGCTCAGCCGGGACAGGGGCGAAAGCCTACACCTTC.

The chain employs TRBV6-5 and TRBJ1-6; 7 bases are shared with TRBD1. CDR3 length equals 16 residues. Trimming took 1 base from V and 6 from J; bases not matched to a gene: 6. Germline V gene sequence: CDR1 MNHEY, CDR2 SVGAGI. In nucleotides, the CDR3 is TGTGCCAGCAGTTACTGGGCAGGGGGGACTAATTCACCCCTCCACTTT. It encodes CASSYWAGGTNSPLHF.

Remarks on this clone: Other DNA sequences in the sample encode the same CDR3. The chain couples TRBV18 to TRBJ2-7; the D is unclear. This CDR3 region has 12 residues. Germline V lookup: CDR1 KGHSH, CDR2 LQKENI. With 2 bases removed from V and 5 bases from J, the gap between germline ends came to 7 bases. The CDR3 DNA reads as TGTGCCAGCTCACCAACCCGGGACGAGCAGTACTTC. Its translation: CASSPTRDEQYF.

This sequence joins TRBV11-3 and TRBJ2-4, with D possibly matching TRBD1 (6 bases). The germline V and J ends were trimmed by 3 bases and 0 bases, with 15 bases remaining between them. This CDR3 spans 17 amino acids. In germline, CDR1 is SGHNT, CDR2 YENEEA. The CDR3 loop is CASSFGGRSVAKNIQYF. The CDR3 region has the DNA TGTGCCAGCAGCTTTGGGGGCAGGTCTGTAGCCAAAAACATTCAGTACTTC. Combining the CDR3 with reference TRBV11-3 and TRBJ2-4 gives the whole variable domain EAGVVQSPRYKIIEKKQPVAFWCNPISGHNTLYWYLQNLGQGPELLIRYENEEAVDDSQLPKDRFSAERLKGVDSTLKIQPAELGDSAVYLCASSFGGRSVAKNIQYFGAGTRLSVL.

The CDR3 reads CASPTSGRSVNEQFF. DNA of the CDR3: TGTGCCTCTCCGACTAGCGGGAGAAGTGTAAATGAGCAGTTCTTC. The chain has TRBV30 and TRBJ2-1; 12 bases align to TRBD2. Germline V gives CDR1 GTSNPN, CDR2 SVGIG (reference sequence). The V gene end was trimmed by 7 bases and the J gene end by 7 bases; junction bases not matched to a gene: 11. The CDR3 consists of 15 residues.

This clone was picked up one time. J is TRBJ2-3 and V is TRBV29-1; TRBD1 is a possible D gene (6 bases). Germline values: CDR1 SQVTM, CDR2 ANQGSEA. CDR3 length equals 14 residues. V gave up 6 bases and J gave up 1 base, with 14 bases separating them. In DNA form, the CDR3 reads TGCAGCGTCGTGACAGGTCGAGGCACAGATACGCAGTATTTT. This translates into CSVVTGRGTDTQYF.

The chain employs TRBV18 and TRBJ2-1; D is undetermined. Germline V CDR1 and CDR2: KGHSH, LQKENI. Trimming stripped 2 bases from V and 8 bases from J, with 13 bases between. There are 14 residues in the CDR3. The CDR3 nucleotides read TGTGCCAGCTCACCAGGGTCTAGTATCTATGAGCAGTTCTTC. The encoded protein is CASSPGSSIYEQFF.